This is a list of T cell receptor beta chains from one sample in a study of Ad26.COV2.S vaccination and SARS-CoV-2 variants. Assay used: immunoSEQ multiplex PCR; TCRdb lists only in-frame clones, some missing. The sample contains about 680,000 clones, 89% of which appear only once. The sequences come from peripheral blood, collected in a trial of Ad26.COV2.S vaccine versus placebo. The receptor set was obtained from a person aged 18-65 years who received the Ad26.COV2.S COVID-19 vaccine or a placebo. The CDR3 runs from the conserved cysteine through the conserved F or W. D genes are given only for firm matches. Clone size, where shown, is once, few, many, or a class for clones that have expanded.

CASSSHTPTNEKLFF	TGTGCCAGCAGTTCGCATACCCCAACTAATGAAAAACTGTTTTTT	NA	TRBV6-2/TRBV6-3	TRBJ1-4	NA
CASGLGLAGGSYEQYF	TGTGCCAGCGGATTGGGACTAGCGGGAGGATCCTACGAGCAGTACTTC	NA	TRBV27	TRBJ2-7	TRBD2
CASSLFRAQTYEQYF	TGTGCCAGCAGCCTCTTCCGGGCCCAGACTTACGAGCAGTACTTC	NA	TRBV7-9	TRBJ2-7	NA
CASSSDSVPHGYTF	TGTGCCAGCAGTTCAGACAGTGTCCCTCATGGCTACACCTTC	once	TRBV6-5	TRBJ1-2	NA
CAWVENTGELFF	TGTGCCTGGGTGGAAAACACCGGGGAGCTGTTTTTT	NA	TRBV30	TRBJ2-2	NA
CASSRRDGYEQYF	TGTGCCAGTAGTCGCAGGGACGGGTACGAGCAGTACTTC	NA	TRBV19	TRBJ2-7	NA
CAWSNSGGPYEQYF	TGTGCCTGGAGCAACTCAGGGGGACCCTACGAGCAGTACTTC	NA	TRBV30	TRBJ2-7	TRBD1
CASSLTEPQETQYF	TGCGCCAGCAGCTTAACGGAACCGCAAGAAACCCAGTACTTC	NA	TRBV5-1	TRBJ2-5	NA
CASSPLQRGGPDTQYF	TGTGCCAGCTCACCACTCCAGCGGGGGGGCCCAGATACGCAGTATTTT	NA	TRBV18	TRBJ2-3	TRBD2
CASSHRGGYQETQYF	TGTGCCAGCAGCCATCGGGGGGGCTACCAAGAGACCCAGTACTTC	NA	TRBV7-8	TRBJ2-5	TRBD2
CSVGEIGNQPQHF	TGCAGCGTTGGGGAGATCGGCAATCAGCCCCAGCATTTT	few	TRBV29-1	TRBJ1-5	NA
CASSQGHGEETQYF	TGTGCCAGCAGCCAGGGCCACGGGGAAGAGACCCAGTACTTC	NA	TRBV7-8	TRBJ2-5	NA
CASKIGAGTNTGELFF	TGTGCCAGTAAAATCGGGGCAGGGACCAACACCGGGGAGCTGTTTTTT	NA	TRBV19	TRBJ2-2	NA
CASSQGSGNTIYF	TGTGCCAGCTCACAGGGCTCTGGAAACACCATATATTTT	NA	TRBV18	TRBJ1-3	NA
CASSLGGTGLSPLHF	TGCGCCAGCAGCTTGGGCGGGACAGGGCTTTCACCCCTCCACTTT	once	TRBV5-1	TRBJ1-6	TRBD1
CASSPGRANYGYTF	TGTGCCAGCTCACCAGGCAGGGCTAACTATGGCTACACCTTC	once	TRBV18	TRBJ1-2	NA
CASSEIEREKVGELFF	TGCGCCAGCAGTGAGATTGAGCGGGAGAAGGTCGGGGAGCTGTTTTTT	NA	TRBV10-1	TRBJ2-2	TRBD2
CASSSGSNQPQHF	TGTGCCAGCAGTTCGGGCAGCAATCAGCCCCAGCATTTT	NA	TRBV6-7	TRBJ1-5	NA
CASSLGGGLEPQHF	TGTGCCAGCAGCTTAGGAGGTGGTTTGGAGCCCCAGCATTTT	NA	TRBV7-2	TRBJ1-5	NA
CASSQEAPVRGQTYGYTF	TGCGCCAGCAGCCAAGAGGCACCGGTGCGGGGACAAACTTATGGCTACACCTTC	NA	TRBV4-3	TRBJ1-2	NA
CASSPDGLDGELFF	TGTGCCAGCAGCCCAGACGGGCTCGACGGGGAGCTGTTTTTT	NA	TRBV11-3	TRBJ2-2	NA
CASSQEHDYRYIQYF	TGTGCCAGCAGCCAAGAGCACGACTACCGCTACATTCAGTACTTC	NA	TRBV3-1/TRBV3-2	TRBJ2-4	NA
CASSLGLAGYTDTQYF	TGTGCCAGCAGCTTAGGCCTAGCGGGATACACAGATACGCAGTATTTT	once	TRBV7-2	TRBJ2-3	TRBD2
CASSSHTYEQYF	TGTGCCAGCAGCTCCCACACCTACGAGCAGTACTTC	NA	TRBV5-6	TRBJ2-7	NA
CASSPVGGRADETQYF	TGTGCCAGCTCACCGGTCGGCGGGAGGGCCGATGAGACCCAGTACTTC	NA	TRBV18	TRBJ2-5	TRBD2
CASSIGTGPYEQYF	TGTGCCAGTAGTATAGGGACGGGCCCCTACGAGCAGTACTTC	NA	TRBV19	TRBJ2-7	NA
CASSYEGQGLGKQYF	TGTGCCAGCAGTTACGAGGGACAGGGTCTGGGCAAGCAGTACTTC	NA	TRBV6-6	TRBJ2-7	TRBD1
CASSPDLGGLGGANVLTF	TGTGCCAGCTCACCTGACCTTGGGGGACTGGGTGGGGCCAACGTCCTGACTTTC	NA	TRBV18	TRBJ2-6	NA
CAISEPGGEQYF	TGTGCCATCAGTGAGCCAGGGGGCGAGCAGTACTTC	NA	TRBV10-3	TRBJ2-7	TRBD1
CASSSPPSNQPQHF	TGTGCCAGCAGTAGCCCCCCGAGCAATCAGCCCCAGCATTTT	few	TRBV6-2/TRBV6-3	TRBJ1-5	NA
CSVDGRTGELFF	TGCAGCGTTGACGGACGGACCGGGGAGCTGTTTTTT	once	TRBV29-1	TRBJ2-2	NA
CASSPNPPGSPLHF	TGTGCCAGCTCACCAAACCCCCCGGGGTCACCCCTCCACTTT	once	TRBV18	TRBJ1-6	NA
CASSITRVSRSVAEKLFF	TGTGCCAGTAGTATTACCAGGGTCTCTAGGAGCGTCGCCGAAAAACTGTTTTTT	NA	TRBV19	TRBJ1-4	NA
CASSASEPYEQYF	TGCGCCAGCAGTGCGAGCGAGCCCTACGAGCAGTACTTC	NA	TRBV10-1	TRBJ2-7	NA
CASSEIKTQYF	TGTGCCAGCAGTGAAATTAAGACCCAGTACTTC	NA	TRBV25-1	TRBJ2-5	NA
CASSPTGGELFF	TGTGCCAGCAGCCCAACCGGCGGGGAGCTGTTTTTT	NA	TRBV5-5	TRBJ2-2	NA
CASSLGGSLAPDTQYF	TGTGCCAGCAGCTTAGGCGGAAGCCTCGCCCCCGATACGCAGTATTTT	NA	TRBV7-6	TRBJ2-3	NA
CASRPTGSDQPQHF	TGTGCCAGCAGGCCGACGGGGAGCGATCAGCCCCAGCATTTT	NA	TRBV4-2	TRBJ1-5	NA
CASSVVPLAGAVDAYNEQFF	TGTGCCAGCAGCGTAGTTCCCCTAGCGGGAGCGGTAGACGCCTACAATGAGCAGTTCTTC	NA	TRBV9	TRBJ2-1	TRBD2
CASSLPLGTGRSTEAFF	TGTGCCAGCAGCTTACCCCTGGGGACAGGGCGGAGTACTGAAGCTTTCTTT	NA	TRBV7-8	TRBJ1-1	TRBD1
CASSRPGQGILSQPQHF	TGTGCCAGCAGCAGACCGGGACAGGGGATTTTAAGTCAGCCCCAGCATTTT	NA	TRBV21-1	TRBJ1-5	NA
CASSSYSGVYEQYF	TGTGCCAGCAGTTCCTATAGCGGGGTGTACGAGCAGTACTTC	NA	TRBV27	TRBJ2-7	TRBD2
CASSTVGGNTEAFF	TGTGCCAGCAGCACCGTGGGGGGGAACACTGAAGCTTTCTTT	NA	TRBV5-4	TRBJ1-1	NA
CASRSLFGQGAGYGYTF	TGTGCCAGCAGAAGTTTGTTCGGACAGGGGGCTGGATATGGCTACACCTTC	NA	TRBV28	TRBJ1-2	TRBD1
CASSVDGVENQPQHF	TGTGCCAGCAGCGTAGATGGAGTGGAGAATCAGCCCCAGCATTTT	NA	TRBV9	TRBJ1-5	NA
CASSLDGGSSPLHF	TGTGCCAGCAGTCTAGACGGGGGGAGTTCACCCCTCCACTTT	NA	TRBV9	TRBJ1-6	NA
CASNRGNYGYTF	TGTGCCAGTAACAGGGGGAACTATGGCTACACCTTC	NA	TRBV19	TRBJ1-2	TRBD1
CASRAEGLLMDEQFF	TGTGCCAGTAGGGCGGAGGGCCTCCTTATGGATGAGCAGTTCTTC	NA	TRBV19	TRBJ2-1	NA